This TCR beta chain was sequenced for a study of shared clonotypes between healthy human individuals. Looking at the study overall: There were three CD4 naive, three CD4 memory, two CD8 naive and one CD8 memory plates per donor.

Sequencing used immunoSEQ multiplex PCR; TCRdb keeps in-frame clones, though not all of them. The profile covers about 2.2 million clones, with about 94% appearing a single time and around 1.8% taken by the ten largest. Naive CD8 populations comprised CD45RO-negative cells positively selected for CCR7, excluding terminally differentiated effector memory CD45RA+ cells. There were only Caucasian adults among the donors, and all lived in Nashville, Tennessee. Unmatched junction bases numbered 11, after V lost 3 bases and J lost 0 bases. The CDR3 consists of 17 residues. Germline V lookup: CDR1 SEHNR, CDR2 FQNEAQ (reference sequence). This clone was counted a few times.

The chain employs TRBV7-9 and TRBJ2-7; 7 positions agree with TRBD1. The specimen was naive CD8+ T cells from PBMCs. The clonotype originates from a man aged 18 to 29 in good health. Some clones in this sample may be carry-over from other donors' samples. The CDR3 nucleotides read TGTGCCAGCAGCTTGGGCCTGAGGGACAGACACTCCTACGAGCAGTACTTC. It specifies CASSLGLRDRHSYEQYF. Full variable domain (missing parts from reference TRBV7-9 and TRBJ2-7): DTGVSQNPRHKITKRGQNVTFRCDPISEHNRLYWYRQTLGQGPEFLTYFQNEAQLEKSRLLSDRFSAERPKGSFSTLEIQRTEQGDSAMYLCASSLGLRDRHSYEQYFGPGTRLTVT.